Presented here are 17 T cell receptor beta chains from one specimen sequenced in a study of Graves' ophthalmopathy and Graves' hyperthyroidism. Beta-chain TCR CDR3 regions were amplified from RNA transcripts. The first-round RT-PCR employed HTBI primers together with the Qiagen OneStep RT-PCR kit. A multiplex PCR was then performed as the second round. TCRdb fed the multiplex PCR reads into MiXCR, producing one record per CDR3 protein. Of hundreds of thousands of distinct CDR3 sequences in the sample, around 50% were seen once. Sequenced: peripheral blood. Receptors were obtained from an adult man with Graves' ophthalmopathy.

The rearrangement uses TRBV5-8 and TRBJ1-4; D is perhaps TRBD1 (6 bases). V was trimmed by 2 bases and J by 17 bases, leaving 25 bases between them. CDR3 length: 15 residues. The germline V gene has CDR1 SGHTS and CDR2 YDEGEE. The CDR3 coding sequence is TGTGCCAGCAGCTTAGCGTCCGGGACAAGGACCAACTGTTTTTTT. Its translation is CASSLASGTRTNCFF.

The V and J genes are TRBV7-9 and TRBJ1-2; D may be TRBD1 (6 bases). The germline V gene has CDR1 SEHNR and CDR2 FQNEAQ (reference sequence). V gave up 7 bases and J gave up 8 bases, with 20 bases separating them. The CDR3 spans 14 residues. The CDR3 DNA sequence: TGTGCCAGCAACCTGGACAGCGGCCCGATAGGCTACACCTTC. Its translation: CASNLDSGPIGYTF.

This clonotype came up a few times. The chain carries TRBV7-9 and TRBJ2-5; no definite D call. This CDR3 region has 13 residues. V dropped 1 base and J dropped 1 base, with 4 bases sitting between them. Germline V gene sequence: CDR1 SEHNR, CDR2 FQNEAQ (reference sequence). The CDR3 loop is CASSLDIQETQYF. The CDR3 DNA reads as TGTGCCAGCAGCTTAGACATCCAAGAGACCCAGTACTTC.

This chain joins TRBV9 and TRBJ2-7; the match to TRBD1 covers 8 bases. This CDR3 contains 11 residues. Germline CDR1 reads SGDLS; CDR2 reads YYNGEE. The V and J ends lost 8 bases and 5 bases, in that order; junction bases with no gene match: 3. Here the CDR3 reads CASMDRDEQYF. CDR3 bases: TGTGCCAGTATGGACAGGGACGAGCAGTACTTC.

This clonotype was detected a few times. The rearrangement joins TRBV7-3 to TRBJ1-1, with D maybe TRBD1 (5 bases). V was clipped by 2 bases and J by 6 bases, with 10 bases between them. CDR3 size: 13 residues. Germline V gene sequence: CDR1 SGHTA, CDR2 FQGTGA. The CDR3 protein is CASSLSGGPEAFF. DNA of the CDR3: TGTGCCAGCAGCTTATCCGGGGGTCCTGAAGCTTTCTTT.

This chain connects TRBV25-1 to TRBJ2-5; D is possibly TRBD2 (6 bases). V was cut by 3 bases and J by 5 bases, with 16 bases left in between. Germline loops: CDR1 MGHDK, CDR2 SYGVNS. The CDR3 consists of 15 residues. In DNA, the CDR3 is TGTGCCAGCAGTGATAGGAAAGGGACTTGGGAGACCCAGTACTTC. Its protein product is CASSDRKGTWETQYF.

The chain recombines TRBV7-3 with TRBJ1-1; no reliable D call. CDR1 and CDR2 (germline): SGHTA, FQGTGA. This CDR3 region has 14 residues. Trimming took off 2 bases at V and 3 bases at J, with 10 bases between the two ends. This CDR3 reads CASSLEGSYTEAFF. CDR3 nucleotide sequence: TGTGCCAGCAGCTTAGAGGGCTCCTACACTGAAGCTTTCTTT.

V usage is TRBV29-1 and J usage is TRBJ2-2; the match to TRBD2 covers 14 bases. Per germline, CDR1 SQVTM and CDR2 ANQGSEA. V dropped 6 bases and J dropped 0; count of bases not matched to a gene: 3. The CDR3 sequence is 16 residues long. CDR3: CSVRLAGGPNTGELFF. The DNA for the CDR3 is TGCAGCGTCAGACTAGCGGGAGGGCCGAACACCGGGGAGCTGTTTTTT.

V gene TRBV12-3 or TRBV12-4 combines with J gene TRBJ2-2; D unresolved. CDR3 length: 14 amino acids. Trimming took 5 bases from V and 0 from J, leaving 7 bases between them. This chain's CDR3 is CASSTTTNTGELFF. The CDR3 DNA reads TGTGCCAGCAGTACAACGACGAACACCGGGGAGCTGTTTTTT.

This clonotype has only one observation. A much more abundant neighbour one base away suggests this may be a read error. The genes are TRBV7-6 and TRBJ1-1, with unresolved D. CDR1 and CDR2 (germline): SGHVS, FNYEAQ. The V gene lost 3 bases and the J gene lost 6 bases, with 14 bases spanning the gap. The CDR3 runs to 14 residues. The CDR3, as DNA: TGTGCCAGCAGCTTGAGACCAGGCTCCGCTGAAGCTTTCTTT. Translated, it gives CASSLRPGSAEAFF.

This clonotype turned up a few times. The gene calls are TRBV9 and TRBJ2-2, with D perhaps given as TRBD1 or TRBD2 (6 bases each). The CDR3 has 15 amino acids. V was cut by 5 bases and J by 1 base, with 12 bases left in between. Germline values: CDR1 SGDLS, CDR2 YYNGEE. CDR3 coding DNA: TGTGCCAGCAGTTCGCGGGGACAGAACACCGGGGAGCTGTTTTTT. Amino acid sequence: CASSSRGQNTGELFF.

The CDR3 nucleotides are TGTGCCAGCAGCTTACCGGGAGGGCCGCTCTACGAGCAGTACTTC. It translates to CASSLPGGPLYEQYF. J is TRBJ2-7 and V is TRBV7-8; 8 bases match TRBD2. Germline CDR1 reads SGHVS; CDR2 reads FQNEAQ. The CDR3 has 15 amino acids. The V segment lost 2 bases and the J segment 3 bases; nucleotides outside the gene matches: 6.

The J gene is TRBJ2-7, the V gene TRBV2; D may match TRBD1 or TRBD2 (5 bases each). Trimming shortened V by 7 bases and J by 4 bases, and 20 bases separated the two germline ends. Germline V gene sequence: CDR1 SNHLY, CDR2 FYNNEI. This CDR3 is 15 amino acids long. CDR3 sequence reads: CASTSRGTASYEQYF. The DNA for the CDR3 is TGTGCCAGCACCTCTCGAGGGACCGCCTCATACGAGCAGTACTTC.

In the case of this clonotype: A read error may be the cause here, since a much bigger clone is one base away. V usage is TRBV7-6 and J usage is TRBJ1-1, with 7 bases fitting TRBD1. V trimming: 3 bases; J trimming: 3 bases; junction bases outside the gene matches: 1. The CDR3 consists of 13 residues. Germline loops: CDR1 SGHVS, CDR2 FNYEAQ. For the CDR3, the DNA is TGTGCCAGCAGCTTCGACAGGGACACTGAAGCTTTCTTT. This gives the protein CASSFDRDTEAFF.

The CDR3 bases are TGTGCCAGCAGCACCCAGGACAGGGGGCACTACAATGAGCAGTTCTTC. It specifies CASSTQDRGHYNEQFF. The chain has TRBV9 and TRBJ2-1; TRBD1 aligns across 11 bases. The CDR3 loop spans 16 amino acids. Per germline, CDR1 SGDLS and CDR2 YYNGEE. The junction had 6 bases not matched to a gene; V was cut back by 4 bases and J by 3 bases.

This clonotype turned up a few times. The chain combines TRBV2 with TRBJ2-7; D remains unclear. Between the trimmed V and J ends, which lost 7 bases and 4 bases, there was a span of 8 bases. The CDR3 contains 11 residues. CDR1 is SNHLY and CDR2 is FYNNEI in the germline V gene. In nucleotides, the CDR3 is TGTGCCAGCAACCTCCTATACGAGCAGTACTTC. As protein: CASNLLYEQYF.

The V and J genes are TRBV7-3 and TRBJ2-2, with a tentative D call TRBD1 (8 bases). The CDR3 is 15 residues long. In germline, CDR1 is SGHTA, CDR2 FQGTGA. The V end was cut by 5 bases, the J end by 5 bases, with 15 bases between. CDR3 DNA sequence: TGTGCCAGCAGCCGAGACAGGGGAGGGACCGGGGAGCTGTTTTTT. Translating gives CASSRDRGGTGELFF.